This entry lists 18 T cell receptor beta chains sequenced from one sample in a study of shared clonotypes between healthy human individuals. CD45RO-negative, CCR7-positively selected cells formed the naive CD8 fraction, excluding terminally differentiated effector memory CD45RA+ cells. Clones were read by immunoSEQ multiplex PCR, and TCRdb kept only the in-frame ones, dropping some. The sample has 1.5 million to 2.5 million clones, 85% to 95% seen once. The sequenced sample was naive CD8+ T cells sorted from blood. These receptors came from a man younger than 35 in good health.

This chain uses TRBV2 with TRBJ2-1; TRBD2 might be the D (6 bases). This CDR3 contains 14 residues. Looked up from germline, CDR1 is SNHLY and CDR2 is FYNNEI. Trimming shortened V by 1 base and J by 9 bases, and 13 bases separated the two germline ends. CDR3 DNA: TGTGCCAGCAGTGAAGGGGTGGGGGGAGTTGAGCAGTTCTTC. Translation gives CASSEGVGGVEQFF.

The chain couples TRBV4-1 to TRBJ1-1; TRBD1 matches 7 bases. The trim removed 4 bases at V and 3 bases at J, leaving 5 bases unmatched. The germline V gene has CDR1 MGHRA and CDR2 YSYEKL. CDR3 length equals 14 residues. The CDR3 nucleotides read TGCGCCAGCAGCCTCCTGACAGGGCACACTGAAGCTTTCTTT. Its protein is CASSLLTGHTEAFF.

The rearrangement uses TRBV7-9 and TRBJ2-1, with D perhaps TRBD2 (5 bases). The germline V gene encodes CDR1 SEHNR and CDR2 FQNEAQ (reference sequence). Trimming left V 5 bases short and J 3 bases short, with 11 bases between. The CDR3 is made up of 14 amino acids. This CDR3 reads CASSRGLLYNEQFF. Written as DNA, the CDR3 is TGTGCCAGCAGCCGCGGACTTCTCTACAATGAGCAGTTCTTC. The variable domain in full, with the rest retrieved from reference TRBV7-9 and TRBJ2-1, is DTGVSQNPRHKITKRGQNVTFRCDPISEHNRLYWYRQTLGQGPEFLTYFQNEAQLEKSRLLSDRFSAERPKGSFSTLEIQRTEQGDSAMYLCASSRGLLYNEQFFGPGTRLTVL.

To note about this clone: The same CDR3 arises from other DNA sequences in this sample as well. V and J are TRBV27 and TRBJ2-7; a possible D gene is TRBD1 (5 bases). V lost 4 bases and J 2 bases, leaving 9 bases between the germline ends. The V gene's germline CDR1 is MNHEY and CDR2 SMNVEV (reference sequence). The CDR3 spans 13 residues. This CDR3 is CASSYRSTYEQYF. In DNA, the CDR3 is TGTGCCAGCAGTTACAGGTCAACCTACGAGCAGTACTTC.

The V gene is TRBV13, the J gene TRBJ2-7, with TRBD2 matching over 13 bases. The CDR3 spans 14 residues. V trimming: 3 bases; J trimming: 6 bases; junction bases outside the gene matches: 2. From germline, CDR1 is PRHDT and CDR2 FYEKMQ (reference sequence). The CDR3: CASSFRLAGGEQYF. Here the CDR3 DNA reads TGTGCCAGCAGCTTTAGACTAGCGGGAGGCGAGCAGTACTTC.

This chain connects TRBV6-6 to TRBJ2-5; 7 nucleotides align to TRBD1. The CDR3 spans 13 residues. Germline values: CDR1 MNHNY, CDR2 SVGAGI (reference sequence). Trimming at V came to 4 bases and at J to 4 bases, leaving 3 bases not matched to a gene. CDR3 coding DNA: TGTGCCAGCAGTTCGACAGGGACAGAGACCCAGTACTTC. As protein: CASSSTGTETQYF.

The V and J genes are TRBV28 and TRBJ1-6; D ambiguous. The V and J ends lost 2 bases and 5 bases respectively, with 7 bases between them. Germline values: CDR1 MDHEN, CDR2 SYDVKM. This CDR3 spans 14 amino acids. The DNA for the CDR3 is TGTGCCAGCAGTTTAACCGGGGATAATTCACCCCTCCACTTT. This sequence encodes CASSLTGDNSPLHF.

The J gene is TRBJ1-1, the V gene TRBV4-1; 8 bases are shared with TRBD1. The CDR3 runs 16 residues. The germline CDR1 and CDR2 sequences are MGHRA and YSYEKL. V dropped 3 bases and J dropped 2; count of bases not matched to a gene: 8. For the CDR3, the DNA is TGCGCCAGCAGCCAGGAGGGGGACAGGCTAAACACTGAAGCTTTCTTT. Its protein is CASSQEGDRLNTEAFF.

Note on this clone: This CDR3 is also generated by other DNA sequences in the sample. The chain carries TRBV29-1 and TRBJ2-3; D is uncertain. The CDR3 runs 10 residues. Trimming took off 7 bases at V and 3 bases at J, with 5 bases between the two ends. CDR1 is SQVTM and CDR2 is ANQGSEA in the germline V gene. This chain's CDR3 is CSARTDTQYF. The CDR3 DNA is TGCAGCGCGCGAACAGATACGCAGTATTTT.

The rearrangement uses TRBV6-5 and TRBJ1-2; D is ambiguous. Germline V gene sequence: CDR1 MNHEY, CDR2 SVGAGI. The CDR3 has 13 residues. Trimming took off 2 bases at V and 1 base at J, with 5 bases between the two ends. The CDR3 spells CASSYGLNYGYTF. CDR3 coding DNA: TGTGCCAGCAGTTACGGACTTAACTATGGCTACACCTTC.

Comment on this clone: Other DNA sequences in this sample translate to the same CDR3. V gene TRBV27 combines with J gene TRBJ2-2, with 7 positions matching TRBD1. This CDR3 has 13 amino acids. Germline CDR1 and CDR2: MNHEY and SMNVEV (reference sequence). The trim removed 6 bases at V and 5 bases at J, leaving 3 bases unmatched. The DNA for the CDR3 is TGTGCCAGCAGCCCGACAGGGACCGGGGAGCTGTTTTTT. This codes for CASSPTGTGELFF.

The chain combines TRBV13 with TRBJ2-1; D is perhaps TRBD2 (5 bases). The V end lost 0 bases, the J end lost 0 bases, and 9 bases lay between the germline ends. CDR1 and CDR2 (germline): PRHDT, FYEKMQ (reference sequence). The CDR3 totals 16 residues. The CDR3, as DNA: TGTGCCAGCAGCTTAGGAGAAGGGAGCTCCTACAATGAGCAGTTCTTC. This translates into CASSLGEGSSYNEQFF.

This clone was counted a single time. Its ends do not fully match the called genes, so a read error is possible. The chain couples TRBV5-6 to TRBJ2-7; TRBD1 agrees at 7 bases. Germline values: CDR1 SGHDT, CDR2 YYEEEE. This CDR3 is built from 13 residues. The CDR3 bases are TGTGCCAGCAGCTCAAGGACAGGAATTAATCGGGACTTC. Its protein product is CASSSRTGINRDF.

The chain recombines TRBV4-1 with TRBJ2-1, with D perhaps TRBD1 or TRBD2 (5 bases each). The CDR3 runs 13 residues. Germline V lookup: CDR1 MGHRA, CDR2 YSYEKL. V lost 4 bases and J lost 13, with 17 bases in between. CDR3: CASSLTTLGDQFF. Written as DNA, the CDR3 is TGCGCCAGCAGCCTTACCACGTTGGGGGACCAGTTCTTC.

The V gene is TRBV5-6, the J gene TRBJ1-2; 7 bases line up with TRBD1. Per the germline V gene, CDR1 is SGHDT and CDR2 is YYEEEE. The trim removed 1 base at V and 0 bases at J, leaving 3 bases unmatched. This CDR3 has 15 amino acids. The CDR3 sequence: CASSLWGQTNYGYTF. The CDR3 DNA sequence: TGTGCCAGCAGCTTGTGGGGACAGACTAACTATGGCTACACCTTC.

J is TRBJ1-6 and V is TRBV27; D ambiguous. The CDR3 consists of 15 residues. Germline CDR1 and CDR2: MNHEY and SMNVEV (reference sequence). The germline V and J ends were trimmed by 5 bases and 9 bases, with 17 bases remaining between them. The CDR3 DNA is TGTGCCAGCAGTAACGGGCCTGCCTGGGGTTCACCCCTCCACTTT. Residues: CASSNGPAWGSPLHF.

The gene calls are TRBV21-1 and TRBJ2-3; the DNA was not used to check the table's D call, TRBD1. TRBV21-1 is assigned pseudogene status. There are 18 residues in the CDR3. As DNA, the CDR3 is TGTGCCAGCAGCGTACCGGGACATTGCGAGTCATACACAGATACGCAGTATTTT. It specifies CASSVPGHCESYTDTQYF.

CDR3 amino acids: CASSLWGDNEKLFF. The CDR3 bases are TGTGCCAGCAGTTTATGGGGGGATAATGAAAAACTGTTTTTT. This chain links TRBV28 with TRBJ1-4; D perhaps matches TRBD1 (5 bases). CDR3 length equals 14 residues. V shed 0 bases and J shed 4 bases, with 6 bases lying between them. The germline V gene encodes CDR1 MDHEN and CDR2 SYDVKM.